This TCR beta chain was obtained from a study of T cell repertoires in cytomegalovirus infection. Study details: Public signatures in TCR beta pointed to CMV infection and matching HLA type.

The V and J ends lost 5 bases and 8 bases, in that order; junction bases with no gene match: 13. The CDR3 is 16 amino acids. Germline lookup yields CDR1 MNHEY and CDR2 SVGEGT. This clonotype was recorded at least ten times. The antigen remains undetermined. Overall study results and limits: Accumulated public TCR beta family frequency recognized individuals carrying CMV together with the relevant HLA. HLA-C-restricted CMV-specific TCR beta clonotypes were dominant in the ex vivo response.

TCRdb called the reads again in MiXCR, with one record for every CDR3 protein. This sample has about 140,000 distinct CDR3 sequences, with 5.5% to 8% found just once. The chain uses TRBV6-2 or TRBV6-3 and TRBJ2-1; the match to TRBD2 covers 9 bases. Source material: PBMCs. The clonotype was recovered from a human donor in good health (CMV status not recorded). Some clones in this sample may be carry-over from other donors' samples. Written as DNA, the CDR3 is TGTGCCAGCAGTATCGCGGGGGGGCCGATCTCGCATGAGCAGTTCTTC. Its protein product is CASSIAGGPISHEQFF.